This TCR beta chain appears in the sequencing data of a study of OX40 agonist ivuxolimab in advanced cancers. Looking at the study overall: Patients were dosed intravenously with ivuxolimab at 0.01 to 10 mg/kg every 2 weeks. General study findings and limits: Partial responders receiving 0.1-3.0 mg/kg showed among the lowest clonal expansion.

As for this clone: Its cognate antigen is unknown.

Measured with immunoSEQ multiplex PCR; TCRdb has only the in-frame clones, and not every one. The sample holds around 99,000 clones, nearly 90% seen once. This TCR was sampled from an adult with an advanced solid tumor such as melanoma, head and neck, liver or kidney cancer. This specimen consisted of CD4+ or CD8+ T cells sorted from blood, obtained in a trial of the OX40 agonist ivuxolimab.

CDR3 DNA: TGTGCCTGGAGTGTGTCAGGATTTCGCGGCTACACCTTC. Amino acids: CAWSVSGFRGYTF. The rearrangement links TRBV30 to TRBJ1-2; D uncertain. The V end lost 0 bases, the J end lost 8 bases, and 13 bases lay between the germline ends. Germline CDR1 reads GTSNPN; CDR2 reads SVGIG (reference sequence). CDR3 length: 13 amino acids.